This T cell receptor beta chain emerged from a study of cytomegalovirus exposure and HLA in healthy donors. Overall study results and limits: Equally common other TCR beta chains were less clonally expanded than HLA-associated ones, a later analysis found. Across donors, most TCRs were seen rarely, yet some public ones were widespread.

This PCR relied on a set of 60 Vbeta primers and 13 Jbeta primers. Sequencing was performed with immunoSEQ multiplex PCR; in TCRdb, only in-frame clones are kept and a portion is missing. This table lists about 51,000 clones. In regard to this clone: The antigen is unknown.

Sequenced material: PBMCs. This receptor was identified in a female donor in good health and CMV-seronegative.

CDR3 amino acids: CASSWGLAGAQETQYF. The DNA of the CDR3 is TGTGCCAGCAGCTGGGGACTAGCGGGGGCACAAGAGACCCAGTACTTC. V usage is TRBV5-8 and J usage is TRBJ2-5; 14 bases fit TRBD2. Trimming took 3 bases from V and 2 from J; bases not matched to a gene: 3. CDR3 length: 16 amino acids. CDR1 is SGHTS and CDR2 is YDEGEE in the germline V gene.